The rows below give T cell receptor beta chains drawn from one sample of a study of T-cell reconstitution after alpha-beta-depleted transplantation in children. Via MiXCR, TCRdb re-called the PCR reads, giving one row per CDR3 protein. The sample gives about 900,000 distinct CDR3 sequences, around 30% of which show up once; more than 25% is in the top ten. The source material was PBMCs, mostly from graft donor cells, sampled 360 days after TCRalphabeta/CD19-depleted stem cell transplant. Source of these receptors: a boy under three years old who had a stem cell transplant for SCID, so the T cells may come from the graft donor. CDR3s include the opening cysteine and the closing phenylalanine or tryptophan. Fields, in order: V gene, D gene, J gene, clone size, CDR3 protein, CDR3 DNA. A D gene is named only where the DNA matches it firmly. Clone size is stated in some rows and not others, as once, few, many or a class when expanded.

v_gene: TRBV20-1; d_gene: -; j_gene: TRBJ2-3; abundance: -; CDR3aa: CSAGDTQGQYF; CDR3nt: TGCAGTGCTGGGGACACTCAGGGGCAGTATTTT
v_gene: TRBV20-1; d_gene: -; j_gene: TRBJ1-3; abundance: few; CDR3aa: CSARDRRGLGSGNTIYF; CDR3nt: TGCAGTGCTAGAGATCGGAGGGGTTTAGGATCTGGAAACACCATATATTTT
v_gene: TRBV5-1; d_gene: -; j_gene: TRBJ2-7; abundance: -; CDR3aa: CASSMYGALDEQYF; CDR3nt: TGCGCCAGCAGCATGTATGGGGCTCTCGACGAGCAGTACTTC
v_gene: TRBV20-1; d_gene: -; j_gene: TRBJ1-1; abundance: -; CDR3aa: CSGPQVRTEAFF; CDR3nt: TGCAGTGGCCCGCAAGTGAGGACTGAAGCTTTCTTT
v_gene: TRBV29-1; d_gene: -; j_gene: TRBJ1-1; abundance: few; CDR3aa: CSVARNTEAFF; CDR3nt: TGCAGCGTTGCCAGGAACACTGAAGCTTTCTTT
v_gene: TRBV20-1; d_gene: -; j_gene: TRBJ2-7; abundance: few; CDR3aa: CSARVAEQYF; CDR3nt: TGCAGTGCTAGAGTAGCCGAGCAGTACTTC
v_gene: TRBV4-3; d_gene: -; j_gene: TRBJ1-6; abundance: -; CDR3aa: CASSQSVANSPLHF; CDR3nt: TGCGCCAGCAGCCAAAGTGTCGCGAATTCACCCCTCCACTTT
v_gene: TRBV5-1; d_gene: -; j_gene: TRBJ2-7; abundance: -; CDR3aa: CASSPTLHLYEQYF; CDR3nt: TGCGCCAGCAGCCCGACCCTCCACCTCTACGAGCAGTACTTC
v_gene: TRBV20-1; d_gene: TRBD2; j_gene: TRBJ2-3; abundance: few; CDR3aa: CSARTSGGTDTQYF; CDR3nt: TGCAGTGCTAGGACTAGCGGTGGCACAGATACGCAGTATTTT
v_gene: TRBV12-3/TRBV12-4; d_gene: TRBD1; j_gene: TRBJ2-3; abundance: -; CDR3aa: CASSSQQGATQYF; CDR3nt: TGTGCCAGCAGTTCACAACAGGGGGCGACGCAGTATTTT
v_gene: TRBV12-3/TRBV12-4; d_gene: TRBD2; j_gene: TRBJ2-3; abundance: few; CDR3aa: CASSPNTGLAGDTQYF; CDR3nt: TGTGCCAGCAGTCCCAATACTGGACTAGCCGGGGATACGCAGTATTTT
v_gene: TRBV18; d_gene: TRBD1; j_gene: TRBJ2-1; abundance: -; CDR3aa: CASSPLGQGIYNEQFF; CDR3nt: TGTGCCAGCTCACCATTAGGACAGGGGATCTACAATGAGCAGTTCTTC
v_gene: TRBV4-1; d_gene: -; j_gene: TRBJ1-4; abundance: -; CDR3aa: CASSPISINEKLFF; CDR3nt: TGCGCCAGCTCCCCTATATCTATAAATGAAAAACTGTTTTTT
v_gene: TRBV10-3; d_gene: -; j_gene: TRBJ2-5; abundance: -; CDR3aa: CAISDRYQETQYF; CDR3nt: TGTGCCATCAGTGACAGGTACCAAGAGACCCAGTACTTC
v_gene: TRBV6-1; d_gene: TRBD2; j_gene: TRBJ2-3; abundance: -; CDR3aa: CASTLRGGNTDTQYF; CDR3nt: TGTGCCAGCACTCTTCGCGGGGGAAACACAGATACGCAGTATTTT
v_gene: TRBV11-2; d_gene: -; j_gene: TRBJ2-3; abundance: few; CDR3aa: CASSLSWDRYTDTQYF; CDR3nt: TGTGCCAGCAGCCTTAGTTGGGATAGGTACACAGATACGCAGTATTTT
v_gene: TRBV27; d_gene: -; j_gene: TRBJ1-5; abundance: many; CDR3aa: CASSLNDQPQHF; CDR3nt: TGTGCCAGCAGTCTAAACGATCAGCCCCAGCATTTT
v_gene: TRBV29-1; d_gene: -; j_gene: TRBJ1-5; abundance: -; CDR3aa: CSVGNLSNQPQHF; CDR3nt: TGCAGCGTGGGGAATCTAAGCAATCAGCCCCAGCATTTT
v_gene: TRBV5-6; d_gene: TRBD2; j_gene: TRBJ2-1; abundance: few; CDR3aa: CASSLVSSGVFF; CDR3nt: TGTGCCAGCAGCTTAGTATCTAGCGGCGTGTTCTTC
v_gene: TRBV24-1; d_gene: -; j_gene: TRBJ2-1; abundance: few; CDR3aa: CATRSGNEQFF; CDR3nt: TGTGCCACTCGTAGCGGCAATGAGCAGTTCTTC
v_gene: TRBV12-3/TRBV12-4; d_gene: -; j_gene: TRBJ2-3; abundance: -; CDR3aa: CASLGPAADTQYF; CDR3nt: TGTGCCAGCTTGGGGCCGGCCGCAGATACGCAGTATTTT
v_gene: TRBV28; d_gene: -; j_gene: TRBJ2-4; abundance: -; CDR3aa: CASSLLGVAKNIQYF; CDR3nt: TGTGCCAGCAGTTTATTGGGTGTAGCCAAAAACATTCAGTACTTC
v_gene: TRBV4-1; d_gene: TRBD2; j_gene: TRBJ2-1; abundance: -; CDR3aa: CASSAWGGSSYNEQFF; CDR3nt: TGCGCCAGCAGCGCTTGGGGGGGTAGCTCCTACAATGAGCAGTTCTTC
v_gene: TRBV20-1; d_gene: -; j_gene: TRBJ1-5; abundance: -; CDR3aa: CSARARGVQPQHF; CDR3nt: TGCAGTGCTAGAGCGCGGGGAGTTCAGCCCCAGCATTTT
v_gene: TRBV6-6; d_gene: -; j_gene: TRBJ1-1; abundance: -; CDR3aa: CASSYEENTEAFF; CDR3nt: TGTGCCAGCAGTTACGAAGAAAACACTGAAGCTTTCTTT
v_gene: TRBV27; d_gene: -; j_gene: TRBJ2-2; abundance: few; CDR3aa: CASSWTDTGELFF; CDR3nt: TGTGCCAGCAGTTGGACAGACACCGGGGAGCTGTTTTTT
v_gene: TRBV4-2; d_gene: TRBD1; j_gene: TRBJ2-1; abundance: -; CDR3aa: CASSQVDRDSSEQFF; CDR3nt: TGTGCCAGCAGCCAAGTGGACAGGGATTCGAGTGAGCAGTTCTTC
v_gene: TRBV20-1; d_gene: -; j_gene: TRBJ2-7; abundance: -; CDR3aa: CSASRMTSSYEQYF; CDR3nt: TGCAGTGCTAGTCGAATGACTAGCTCCTACGAGCAGTACTTC
v_gene: TRBV4-2; d_gene: TRBD1; j_gene: TRBJ2-4; abundance: few; CDR3aa: CASSQDRGLPKNIQYF; CDR3nt: TGTGCCAGCAGCCAAGATAGGGGGCTTCCCAAAAACATTCAGTACTTC
v_gene: TRBV5-6; d_gene: -; j_gene: TRBJ2-1; abundance: many; CDR3aa: CASSLRGYGDMNEQFF; CDR3nt: TGTGCCAGCAGCTTGAGAGGATACGGGGACATGAATGAGCAGTTCTTC
v_gene: TRBV12-3/TRBV12-4; d_gene: TRBD2; j_gene: TRBJ2-2; abundance: -; CDR3aa: CASSSQLAGDGELFF; CDR3nt: TGTGCCAGCAGTTCCCAACTAGCGGGGGACGGGGAGCTGTTTTTT
v_gene: TRBV5-1; d_gene: TRBD1; j_gene: TRBJ2-1; abundance: -; CDR3aa: CASSEVPGQGGPGEGNEQFF; CDR3nt: TGCGCCAGCAGCGAAGTACCGGGACAGGGGGGACCAGGGGAAGGCAATGAGCAGTTCTTC
v_gene: TRBV20-1; d_gene: TRBD1; j_gene: TRBJ1-6; abundance: many; CDR3aa: CSVDRGDSYNSPLHF; CDR3nt: TGCAGTGTTGACAGGGGCGACTCCTATAATTCACCCCTCCACTTT
v_gene: TRBV7-9; d_gene: -; j_gene: TRBJ1-1; abundance: -; CDR3aa: CASSPRIAVGNTEAFF; CDR3nt: TGTGCCAGCAGCCCCCGCATCGCGGTGGGAAACACTGAAGCTTTCTTT
v_gene: TRBV5-1; d_gene: -; j_gene: TRBJ2-5; abundance: few; CDR3aa: CASSWPETTSQETQYF; CDR3nt: TGCGCCAGCAGCTGGCCAGAGACCACATCCCAAGAGACCCAGTACTTC